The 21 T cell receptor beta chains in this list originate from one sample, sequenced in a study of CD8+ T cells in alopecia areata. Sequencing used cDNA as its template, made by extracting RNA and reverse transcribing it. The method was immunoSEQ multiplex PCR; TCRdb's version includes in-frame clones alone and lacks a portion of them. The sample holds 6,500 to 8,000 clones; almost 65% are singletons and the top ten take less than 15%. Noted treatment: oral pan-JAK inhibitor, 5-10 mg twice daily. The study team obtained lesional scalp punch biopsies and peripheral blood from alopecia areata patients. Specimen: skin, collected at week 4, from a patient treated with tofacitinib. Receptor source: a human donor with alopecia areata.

The CDR3 DNA reads as TGCAGCGTTGGCCTTGGACGCGCAACTAATGAAAAACTGTTTTTT. This sequence encodes CSVGLGRATNEKLFF. J is TRBJ1-4 and V is TRBV29-1, with D hard to call. The V gene lost 4 bases and the J gene lost 0 bases, with 12 bases spanning the gap. The CDR3 contains 15 residues. Germline V gene sequence: CDR1 SQVTM, CDR2 ANQGSEA.

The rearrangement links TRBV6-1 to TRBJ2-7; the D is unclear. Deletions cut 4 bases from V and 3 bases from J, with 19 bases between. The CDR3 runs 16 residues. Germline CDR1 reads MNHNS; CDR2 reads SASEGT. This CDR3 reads CASSGVDLRFFYEQYF. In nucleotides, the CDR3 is TGTGCCAGCAGTGGGGTAGATCTACGATTTTTCTACGAGCAGTACTTC.

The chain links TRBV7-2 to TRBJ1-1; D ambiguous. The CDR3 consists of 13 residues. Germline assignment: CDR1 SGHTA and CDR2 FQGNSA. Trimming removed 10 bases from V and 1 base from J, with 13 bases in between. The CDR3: CATRVIPNTEAFF. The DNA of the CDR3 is TGTGCCACCAGAGTAATCCCGAACACTGAAGCTTTCTTT. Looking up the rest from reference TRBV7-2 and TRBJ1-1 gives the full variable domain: GAGVSQSPSNKVTEKGKDVELRCDPISGHTALYWYRQSLGQGLEFLIYFQGNSAPDKSGLPSDRFSAERTGGSVSTLTIQRTQQEDSAVYLCATRVIPNTEAFFGQGTRLTVV.

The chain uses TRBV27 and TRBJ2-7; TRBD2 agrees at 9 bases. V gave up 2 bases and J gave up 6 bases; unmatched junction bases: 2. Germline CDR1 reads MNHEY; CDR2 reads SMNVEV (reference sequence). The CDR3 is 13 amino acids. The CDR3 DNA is TGTGCCAGCAGTTTAAGGACTAGCGCCGAGCAGTACTTC. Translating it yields CASSLRTSAEQYF.

The CDR3 bases are TGTGCCAGCAGCTTAGTTCTCCGGCGGGAGGGCGAGTACCAAGAGACCCAGTACTTC. Translating it yields CASSLVLRREGEYQETQYF. The chain has TRBV11-2 and TRBJ2-5, with 9 bases that match TRBD2. This CDR3 spans 19 amino acids. The V gene end was trimmed by 1 base and the J gene end by 0 bases; junction bases not matched to a gene: 12. Per the germline V gene, CDR1 is SGHAT and CDR2 is FQNNGV. Drawing the rest from reference TRBV11-2 and TRBJ2-5, the complete variable domain is EAGVAQSPRYKIIEKRQSVAFWCNPISGHATLYWYQQILGQGPKLLIQFQNNGVVDDSQLPKDRFSAERLKGVDSTLKIQPAKLEDSAVYLCASSLVLRREGEYQETQYFGPGTRLLVL.

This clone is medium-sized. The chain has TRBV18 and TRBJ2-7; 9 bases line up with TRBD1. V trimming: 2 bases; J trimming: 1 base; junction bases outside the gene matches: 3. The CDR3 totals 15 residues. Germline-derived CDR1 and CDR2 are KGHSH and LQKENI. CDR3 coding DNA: TGTGCCAGCTCACCAGACGGGACAGGGTCCTACGAGCAGTACTTC. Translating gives CASSPDGTGSYEQYF.

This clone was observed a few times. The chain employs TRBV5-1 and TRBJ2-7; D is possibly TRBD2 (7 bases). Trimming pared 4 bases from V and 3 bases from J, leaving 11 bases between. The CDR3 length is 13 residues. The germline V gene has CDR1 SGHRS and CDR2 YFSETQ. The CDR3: CASSRGAIYEQYF. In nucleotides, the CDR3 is TGCGCCAGCAGCCGGGGGGCCATCTACGAGCAGTACTTC.

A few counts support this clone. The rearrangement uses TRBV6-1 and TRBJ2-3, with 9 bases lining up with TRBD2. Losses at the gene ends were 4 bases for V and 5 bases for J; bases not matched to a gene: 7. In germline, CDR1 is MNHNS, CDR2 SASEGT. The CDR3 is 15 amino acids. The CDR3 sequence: CASSVAGGPGDTQYF. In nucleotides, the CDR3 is TGTGCCAGCAGTGTCGCGGGAGGGCCCGGAGATACGCAGTATTTT.

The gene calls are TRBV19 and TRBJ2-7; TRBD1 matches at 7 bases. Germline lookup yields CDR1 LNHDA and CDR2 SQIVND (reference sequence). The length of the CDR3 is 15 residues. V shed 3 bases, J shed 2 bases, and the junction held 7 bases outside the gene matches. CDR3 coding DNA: TGTGCCAGTAGTATCCCGGGACAGCCGGCCTACGAGCAGTACTTC. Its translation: CASSIPGQPAYEQYF.

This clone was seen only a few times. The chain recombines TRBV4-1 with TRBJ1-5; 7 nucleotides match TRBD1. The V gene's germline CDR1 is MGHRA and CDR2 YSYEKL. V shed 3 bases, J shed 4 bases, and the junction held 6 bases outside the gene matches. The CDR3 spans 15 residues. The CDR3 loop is CASSHGQDPNQPQHF. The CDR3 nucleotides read TGCGCCAGCAGCCATGGACAGGACCCGAATCAGCCCCAGCATTTT.

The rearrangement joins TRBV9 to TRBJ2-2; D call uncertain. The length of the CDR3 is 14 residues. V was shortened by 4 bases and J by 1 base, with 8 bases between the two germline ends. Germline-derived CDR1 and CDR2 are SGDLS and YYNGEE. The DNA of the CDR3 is TGTGCCAGCAGCCGGACGGGGAACACCGGGGAGCTGTTTTTT. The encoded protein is CASSRTGNTGELFF.

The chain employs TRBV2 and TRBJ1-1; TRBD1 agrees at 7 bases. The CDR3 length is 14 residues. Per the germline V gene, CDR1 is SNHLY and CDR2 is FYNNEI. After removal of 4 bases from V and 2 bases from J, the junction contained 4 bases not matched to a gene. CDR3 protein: CASSAGTVNTEAFF. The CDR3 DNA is TGTGCCAGCAGTGCCGGGACAGTTAACACTGAAGCTTTCTTT.

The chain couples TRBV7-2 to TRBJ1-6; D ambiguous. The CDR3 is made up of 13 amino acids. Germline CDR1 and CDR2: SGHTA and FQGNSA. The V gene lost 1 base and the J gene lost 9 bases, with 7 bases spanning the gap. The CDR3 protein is CASSLGISSPLHF. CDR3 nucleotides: TGTGCCAGCAGCTTAGGGATCAGTTCACCCCTCCACTTT.

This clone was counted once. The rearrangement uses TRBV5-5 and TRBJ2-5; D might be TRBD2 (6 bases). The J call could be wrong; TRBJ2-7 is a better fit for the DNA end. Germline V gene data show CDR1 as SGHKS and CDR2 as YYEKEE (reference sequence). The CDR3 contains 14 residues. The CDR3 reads CASSTWDFQNEQYF. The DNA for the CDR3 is TGTGCCAGCAGCACCTGGGACTTTCAGAACGAGCAGTACTTC.

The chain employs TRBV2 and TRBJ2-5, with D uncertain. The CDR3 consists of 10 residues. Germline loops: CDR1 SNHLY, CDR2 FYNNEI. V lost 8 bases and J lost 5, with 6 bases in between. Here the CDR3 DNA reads TGTGCCAGCGCGATGGAGACCCAGTACTTC. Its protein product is CASAMETQYF.

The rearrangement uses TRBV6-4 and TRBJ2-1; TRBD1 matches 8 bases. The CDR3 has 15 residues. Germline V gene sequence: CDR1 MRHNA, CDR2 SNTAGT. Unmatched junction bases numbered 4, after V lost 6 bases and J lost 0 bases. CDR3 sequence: CASSVQGDSYNEQFF. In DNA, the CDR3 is TGTGCCAGCAGCGTACAGGGGGACTCCTACAATGAGCAGTTCTTC.

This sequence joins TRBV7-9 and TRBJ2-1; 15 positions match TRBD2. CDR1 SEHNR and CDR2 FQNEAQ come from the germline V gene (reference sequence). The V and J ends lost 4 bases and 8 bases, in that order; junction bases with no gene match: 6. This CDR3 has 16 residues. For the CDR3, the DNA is TGTGCCAGCAGCTGGACTAGCGGGAGGGGTCTCTATGAGCAGTTCTTC. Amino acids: CASSWTSGRGLYEQFF.

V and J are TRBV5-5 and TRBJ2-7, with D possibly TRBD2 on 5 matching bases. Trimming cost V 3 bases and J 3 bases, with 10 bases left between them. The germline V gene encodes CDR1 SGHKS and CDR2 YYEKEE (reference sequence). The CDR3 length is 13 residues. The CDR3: CASSYEGSYEQYF. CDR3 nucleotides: TGTGCCAGCAGCTATGAGGGAAGCTACGAGCAGTACTTC.

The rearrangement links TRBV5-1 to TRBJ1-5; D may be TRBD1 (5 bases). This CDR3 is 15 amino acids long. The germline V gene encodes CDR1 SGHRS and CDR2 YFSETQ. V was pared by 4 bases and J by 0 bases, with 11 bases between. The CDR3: CASSIDSYSNQPQHF. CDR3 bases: TGCGCCAGCAGCATTGACAGTTATAGCAATCAGCCCCAGCATTTT.

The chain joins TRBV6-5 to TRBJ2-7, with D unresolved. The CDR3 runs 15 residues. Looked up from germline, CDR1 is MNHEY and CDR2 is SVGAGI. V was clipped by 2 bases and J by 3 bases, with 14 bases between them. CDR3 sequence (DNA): TGTGCCAGCAGTTACGGCAGAGGTATCTACTACGAGCAGTACTTC. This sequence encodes CASSYGRGIYYEQYF.

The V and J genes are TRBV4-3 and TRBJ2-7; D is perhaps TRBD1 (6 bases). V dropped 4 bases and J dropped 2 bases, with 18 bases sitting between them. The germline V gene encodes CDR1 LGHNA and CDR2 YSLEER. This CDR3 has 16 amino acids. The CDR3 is CASSPLSGTLTYEQYF. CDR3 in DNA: TGCGCCAGCAGCCCTTTGTCCGGGACACTTACCTACGAGCAGTACTTC.